This T cell receptor beta chain was captured in a study of blood T cell repertoires in COVID-19. Across the study: The United States, Italy and Spain provided the acute and convalescent COVID-19 samples. In each case, the material was cDNA or gDNA derived from T cells, B-cell-depleted T cells, or PBMCs.

The repertoire was sequenced with immunoSEQ multiplex PCR; TCRdb's copy has only in-frame clones and lacks some. The sample shows 300,000 to 350,000 clones, about 91% of them seen only once. The study recruited people aged about 18 to 95 years across some 23 US areas. Trimming shortened V by 5 bases and J by 6 bases, and 19 bases separated the two germline ends. Germline V gene sequence: CDR1 SEHNR, CDR2 FQNEAQ (reference sequence). CDR3 length equals 16 residues. This receptor was obtained from a woman between 18 and 30 years old who had recovered from COVID-19. The specimen was PBMCs or T cells enriched from blood (not recorded which). The rearrangement links TRBV7-9 to TRBJ1-4; tentative D call: TRBD1 (6 bases). The CDR3 is CASSRRVAGADEKLFF. CDR3 nucleotides: TGTGCCAGCAGCCGCCGGGTGGCGGGGGCTGATGAAAAACTGTTTTTT.